These 10 T cell receptor beta chains share one sample of origin, sequenced in a study of response to subunit inactivated influenza vaccine. One entry per CDR3 protein, called by TCRdb with MiXCR from the RT-PCR reads. The sample lists about 800,000 distinct CDR3 sequences; over 20% were seen once. Source: PBMCs from blood, taken 5 days after vaccination. These receptors were collected from a man in his forties or fifties who received an inactivated influenza vaccine.

The chain joins TRBV6-5 to TRBJ2-3, with 8 bases that match TRBD2. The CDR3 is made up of 17 amino acids. In germline, CDR1 is MNHEY, CDR2 SVGAGI. J gave up 8 bases and V 2 bases, and 15 bases lay outside the gene matches. CDR3 protein: CASSYESGGRPGSTQYF. For the CDR3, the DNA is TGTGCCAGCAGTTACGAGAGCGGGGGCCGGCCCGGAAGTACGCAGTATTTT.

The rearrangement links TRBV7-2 to TRBJ1-1, with D hard to call. Germline V gives CDR1 SGHTA, CDR2 FQGNSA. The CDR3 covers 13 residues. Trimming removed 7 bases at V and 3 bases at J, with 12 bases between. CDR3 sequence reads: CASNSYSYTEAFF. CDR3 in DNA: TGTGCCAGCAATTCTTACTCTTACACTGAAGCTTTCTTT.

This rearrangement joins TRBV5-1 to TRBJ1-1; D may be TRBD1 (6 bases). CDR3 length: 14 residues. V lost 7 bases, J lost 4 bases, and 17 bases lay in between. The germline gives CDR1 SGHRS, CDR2 YFSETQ. CDR3 DNA: TGCGCCAGCTGGCCCGGGGGGGGCGGCACTGAAGCTTTCTTT. The encoded protein is CASWPGGGGTEAFF.

This chain connects TRBV6-2 or TRBV6-3 to TRBJ2-5, with TRBD2 matching over 7 bases. There are 17 residues in the CDR3. J lost 2 bases, V lost 5 bases, and 14 bases had no gene match. Germline V gives CDR1 MNHEY, CDR2 SVGEGT. The chain's CDR3 is CASSGLAGTMIQETQYF. The CDR3 DNA reads as TGTGCCAGCAGTGGGTTAGCGGGCACAATGATTCAAGAGACCCAGTACTTC.

This clonotype occurred a few times. This chain uses TRBV25-1 with TRBJ2-3, with D perhaps TRBD1 or TRBD2 (5 bases each). Germline loops: CDR1 MGHDK, CDR2 SYGVNS. CDR3 length: 12 residues. V gave up 10 bases and J gave up 0 bases, with 8 bases separating them. The CDR3 coding sequence is TGTGCCACCTGGGGGAGCACAGATACGCAGTATTTT. Translation: CATWGSTDTQYF.

The V gene is TRBV12-3 or TRBV12-4, the J gene TRBJ1-6; D is perhaps TRBD1 (6 bases). The CDR3 loop spans 15 amino acids. V dropped 6 bases and J dropped 7 bases, with 16 bases sitting between them. DNA for the CDR3: TGTGCCAGCAGGCAAAGAGGGGGTCGGAATTCACCCCTCCACTTT. Residues: CASRQRGGRNSPLHF.

The chain has TRBV4-2 and TRBJ1-2; D uncertain. The CDR3 extends over 15 amino acids. The V end was cut by 0 bases, the J end by 2 bases, with 10 bases between. CDR1 is LGHNA and CDR2 is YNFKEQ in the germline V gene. CDR3 in amino acids: CASSQDRLDNYGYTF. The DNA of the CDR3 is TGTGCCAGCAGCCAAGATCGCCTGGACAACTATGGCTACACCTTC.

V and J are TRBV30 and TRBJ2-2; no definite D call. Germline CDR1 and CDR2: GTSNPN and SVGIG (reference sequence). Trimming took 6 bases from V and 7 from J, leaving 15 bases between them. The CDR3 is 13 residues long. The CDR3 nucleotides read TGTGCCTGCGAGCAGGTCGTTGGCGGGGAGCTGTTTTTT. Amino acids: CACEQVVGGELFF.

Many counts were recorded for this clonotype. The chain employs TRBV7-2 and TRBJ2-7; a weak D match, TRBD1 (6 bases). The CDR3 has 12 amino acids. Trimming stripped 1 base from V and 10 bases from J, with 11 bases between. The germline gives CDR1 SGHTA, CDR2 FQGNSA. The CDR3, as DNA: TGTGCCAGCAGCTTAGATAGGGGGAGTCAGTACTTC. Translating gives CASSLDRGSQYF.

This clonotype was seen only a few times. The chain recombines TRBV5-6 with TRBJ1-5; 7 bases fit TRBD1. Germline CDR1 SGHDT, CDR2 YYEEEE. There are 13 residues in the CDR3. With 3 bases clipped from V and 6 bases from J, the junction kept 3 bases outside the gene matches. This chain's CDR3 is CASSSGGSQPQHF. The CDR3 region has the DNA TGTGCCAGCAGCTCAGGGGGTTCTCAGCCCCAGCATTTT.